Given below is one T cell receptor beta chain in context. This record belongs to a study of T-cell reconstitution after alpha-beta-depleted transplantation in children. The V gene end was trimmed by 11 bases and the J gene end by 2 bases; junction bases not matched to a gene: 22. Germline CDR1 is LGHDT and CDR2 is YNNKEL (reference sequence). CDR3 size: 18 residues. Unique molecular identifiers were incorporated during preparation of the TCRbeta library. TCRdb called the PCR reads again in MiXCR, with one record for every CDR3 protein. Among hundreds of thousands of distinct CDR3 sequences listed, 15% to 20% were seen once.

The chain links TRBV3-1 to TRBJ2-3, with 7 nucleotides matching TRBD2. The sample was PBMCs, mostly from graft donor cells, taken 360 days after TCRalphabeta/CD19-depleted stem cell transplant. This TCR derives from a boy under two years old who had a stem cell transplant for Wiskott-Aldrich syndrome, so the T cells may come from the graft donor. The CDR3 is CAFSALTTGLADTDTQYF. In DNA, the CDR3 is TGTGCCTTCAGCGCACTTACGACGGGGCTAGCGGACACAGATACGCAGTATTTT.